Shown below are 22 T cell receptor beta chains from a single sample sequenced in a study of blood T cell repertoires in COVID-19. Assay: immunoSEQ multiplex PCR; the TCRdb copy retains only in-frame clones and omits some. This sample has about 270,000 clones, with approximately 85% found just once. Source material: peripheral blood. Receptors were obtained from a woman of 80 years or more with COVID-19, enrolled during active disease.

The rearrangement joins TRBV29-1 to TRBJ2-3, with 12 bases aligning to TRBD2. V lost 5 bases and J lost 0; bases outside the gene matches: 3. Germline CDR1 reads SQVTM; CDR2 reads ANQGSEA. This CDR3 is built from 15 residues. CDR3 nucleotides: TGCAGCGTTCAAGGGACTAGCGGGAGCACAGATACGCAGTATTTT. Protein sequence: CSVQGTSGSTDTQYF.

This clone is a singleton in its sample. This specimen includes other DNA sequences encoding the same CDR3. The rearrangement joins TRBV18 to TRBJ1-4; 8 bases agree with TRBD1. Germline trimming cut 2 bases from V and 3 bases from J; bases unmatched to any gene: 2. There are 15 residues in the CDR3. CDR1 KGHSH and CDR2 LQKENI come from the germline V gene. CDR3 residues: CASSPGQGSNEKLFF. The CDR3 bases are TGTGCCAGCTCACCAGGACAGGGCTCTAATGAAAAACTGTTTTTT. The full variable domain, completed using reference TRBV18 and TRBJ1-4, is NAGVMQNPRHLVRRRGQEARLRCSPMKGHSHVYWYRQLPEEGLKFMVYLQKENIIDESGMPKERFSAEFPKEGPSILRIQQVVRGDSAAYFCASSPGQGSNEKLFFGSGTQLSVL.

V and J are TRBV2 and TRBJ2-5; 9 nucleotides line up with TRBD2. In germline, CDR1 is SNHLY, CDR2 FYNNEI. This CDR3 region has 19 residues. The V gene end was trimmed by 4 bases and the J gene end by 1 base; junction bases not matched to a gene: 16. The CDR3 DNA is TGTGCCAGCAGTGGGGGAAGCCTAGCGGGGAGACTAATCCAAGAGACCCAGTACTTC. Amino acids: CASSGGSLAGRLIQETQYF.

The chain couples TRBV10-3 to TRBJ2-7; the D is unclear. Germline-derived CDR1 and CDR2 are ENHRY and SYGVKD. This CDR3 comprises 12 residues. V shed 3 bases and J shed 4 bases, with 7 bases lying between them. The DNA for the CDR3 is TGTGCCATCAGTGAACGAGTGTACGAGCAGTACTTC. Protein: CAISERVYEQYF.

This rearrangement joins TRBV20-1 to TRBJ1-6; no clear D. The CDR3 covers 14 residues. Germline values: CDR1 DFQATT, CDR2 SNEGSKA (reference sequence). The V gene lost 3 bases and the J gene lost 0 bases, with 6 bases spanning the gap. The CDR3 region is CSASVSSYNSPLHF. The CDR3 DNA sequence: TGCAGTGCTAGTGTGAGCTCCTATAATTCACCCCTCCACTTT.

This clone has only one observation. V and J are TRBV3-1 (or the pseudogene TRBV3-2) and TRBJ2-1; 11 bases fit TRBD2. Germline V lookup: CDR1 LGHDT, CDR2 YNNKEL (reference sequence). After removal of 4 bases from V and 5 bases from J, the junction contained 4 bases not matched to a gene. The CDR3 is 15 residues long. The CDR3 bases are TGTGCCAGCAGCCCTAGCGGGGGGCTCGACAATGAGCAGTTCTTC. This translates into CASSPSGGLDNEQFF.

The chain links TRBV7-9 to TRBJ1-2; 7 bases fit TRBD1. The CDR3 has 13 amino acids. J lost 3 bases, V lost 5 bases, and 3 bases had no gene match. Germline CDR1 SEHNR, CDR2 FQNEAQ (reference sequence). DNA for the CDR3: TGTGCCAGCAGCCTAACAGGGGACTATGGCTACACCTTC. Translated: CASSLTGDYGYTF. The full variable domain, in which reference TRBV7-9 and TRBJ1-2 provide the parts outside the CDR3, is DTGVSQNPRHKITKRGQNVTFRCDPISEHNRLYWYRQTLGQGPEFLTYFQNEAQLEKSRLLSDRFSAERPKGSFSTLEIQRTEQGDSAMYLCASSLTGDYGYTFGSGTRLTVV.

This rearrangement joins TRBV18 to TRBJ1-2; D remains unclear. The V end lost 0 bases, the J end lost 7 bases, and 12 bases lay between the germline ends. This CDR3 has 14 residues. Germline CDR1 is KGHSH and CDR2 is LQKENI. CDR3 residues: CASSPPMTSGGYTF. The CDR3, as DNA: TGTGCCAGCTCACCACCTATGACAAGCGGTGGCTACACCTTC.

The genes are TRBV24-1 and TRBJ1-4, with D perhaps matching TRBD1 (6 bases). Germline CDR1 is KGHDR and CDR2 is SFDVKD. The CDR3 runs to 16 residues. The V end lost 4 bases, the J end lost 8 bases, and 19 bases lay between the germline ends. In DNA, the CDR3 is TGTGCCACCAGTGACACATCGACAGGAAAGGGGGAAAAACTGTTTTTT. Protein product: CATSDTSTGKGEKLFF.

The V call is TRBV9, the J call TRBJ1-2, with 9 positions matching TRBD1. Germline V lookup: CDR1 SGDLS, CDR2 YYNGEE. The CDR3 length is 17 residues. With V trimmed by 3 bases and J by 6 bases, 15 bases remained unmatched. CDR3 DNA: TGTGCCAGCAGCGCCCCCGGGACAGGGAATTGGAAGAATGGCTACACCTTC. Translating it yields CASSAPGTGNWKNGYTF.

V usage is TRBV7-8 and J usage is TRBJ1-5, with TRBD1 identical over 7 bases. There are 15 residues in the CDR3. V dropped 5 bases and J dropped 4; count of bases not matched to a gene: 8. The germline gives CDR1 SGHVS, CDR2 FQNEAQ. In nucleotides, the CDR3 is TGTGCCAGCAGCCTCGGGACAGTTATGAATCAGCCCCAGCATTTT. It encodes CASSLGTVMNQPQHF.

This rearrangement joins TRBV3-1 (or the pseudogene TRBV3-2) to TRBJ1-6; a weak D match, TRBD1 (5 bases). The CDR3 extends over 14 amino acids. Trimming cost V 8 bases and J 10 bases, with 18 bases left between them. CDR1 and CDR2 from the germline V gene are LGHDT and YNNKEL (reference sequence). The CDR3 loop reads CASLGPGMNSPLHF. In DNA, the CDR3 is TGTGCCAGCCTCGGCCCAGGGATGAACTCACCCCTCCACTTT.

This clone has only one observation. The V gene is TRBV5-4, the J gene TRBJ2-7; D is perhaps TRBD1 (7 bases). Per the germline V gene, CDR1 is SGHNT and CDR2 is YYREEE (reference sequence). This CDR3 spans 14 amino acids. Trimming took 5 bases from V and 2 from J, leaving 14 bases between them. The CDR3 protein is CASSKQGTAYEQYF. The CDR3 DNA reads TGTGCCAGCAGTAAACAGGGGACTGCCTACGAGCAGTACTTC. The whole variable domain, remainder taken from reference TRBV5-4 and TRBJ2-7, is ETGVTQSPTHLIKTRGQQVTLRCSSQSGHNTVSWYQQALGQGPQFIFQYYREEENGRGNFPPRFSGLQFPNYSSELNVNALELDDSALYLCASSKQGTAYEQYFGPGTRLTVT.

This chain uses TRBV28 with TRBJ1-2; 10 nucleotides match TRBD1. The CDR3 consists of 11 residues. The junction had 4 bases not matched to a gene; V was cut back by 6 bases and J by 12 bases. Germline V gene lookup returns CDR1 MDHEN and CDR2 SYDVKM. The CDR3 loop is CASSSGTGDTF. CDR3 DNA: TGTGCCAGCAGCTCAGGGACAGGGGACACCTTC.

This chain links TRBV7-3 with TRBJ1-4, with TRBD1 matching 8 bases. Germline V gene data show CDR1 as SGHTA and CDR2 as FQGTGA. V lost 0 bases, J lost 7 bases, and 4 bases stayed unmatched. CDR3 length equals 15 residues. The CDR3 DNA reads TGTGCCAGCAGCTTAACGGACAGGGACGGTGAAAAACTGTTTTTT. This codes for CASSLTDRDGEKLFF.

The chain joins TRBV3-1 (or the pseudogene TRBV3-2) to TRBJ2-3, with D tentatively TRBD2 (6 bases). Per germline, CDR1 LGHDT and CDR2 YNNKEL (reference sequence). V shed 8 bases and J shed 0 bases, with 24 bases lying between them. This CDR3 is built from 18 residues. The CDR3 here is CASRSVPGTRPSTDTQYF. CDR3 nucleotide sequence: TGTGCCAGCCGAAGCGTTCCTGGGACTCGTCCTAGCACAGATACGCAGTATTTT.

This chain uses TRBV6-5 with TRBJ1-5; no firm D call. The CDR3 is 12 amino acids. Germline V CDR1 and CDR2: MNHEY, SVGAGI. V gave up 8 bases and J gave up 7 bases, with 12 bases separating them. In DNA, the CDR3 is TGTGCCAGCGAGAGTTCGGTGCAGCCCCAGCATTTT. Translating gives CASESSVQPQHF.

This rearrangement joins TRBV3-1 (or the pseudogene TRBV3-2) to TRBJ1-1; 10 positions agree with TRBD1. Germline V gives CDR1 LGHDT, CDR2 YNNKEL (reference sequence). Trimming removed 2 bases from V and 3 bases from J; junction bases left unmatched: 3. The CDR3 is 15 residues long. The CDR3 loop is CASSQPGTGDTEAFF. The CDR3 coding sequence is TGTGCCAGCAGCCAACCAGGGACAGGGGACACTGAAGCTTTCTTT.

The chain carries TRBV5-8 and TRBJ1-1; D is perhaps TRBD1 (6 bases). Germline CDR1 and CDR2: SGHTS and YDEGEE. The V and J ends lost 6 bases and 0 bases respectively, with 12 bases between them. The CDR3 extends over 14 amino acids. The CDR3 protein is CASKPGHLNTEAFF. In DNA, the CDR3 is TGTGCCAGCAAGCCGGGACACCTGAACACTGAAGCTTTCTTT.

This clone was seen only once. This chain uses TRBV28 with TRBJ2-3; 8 nucleotides line up with TRBD1. V was clipped by 6 bases and J by 0 bases; unmatched bases: 14. Germline CDR1 is MDHEN and CDR2 is SYDVKM. The CDR3 spans 18 residues. As DNA, the CDR3 is TGTGCCAGCAGCGCTGATACACCTACAGGGGGAAGCACAGATACGCAGTATTTT. Its translation is CASSADTPTGGSTDTQYF.

The gene calls are TRBV7-6 and TRBJ2-1; no clear D. The CDR3 runs 14 residues. V was trimmed by 1 base and J by 4 bases, leaving 8 bases between them. Germline loops: CDR1 SGHVS, CDR2 FNYEAQ. CDR3: CASSLGAPYNEQFF. In DNA form, the CDR3 reads TGTGCCAGCAGCTTAGGGGCACCGTACAATGAGCAGTTCTTC. Together with reference TRBV7-6 and TRBJ2-1, the CDR3 gives the full variable domain: GAGVSQSPRYKVTKRGQDVALRCDPISGHVSLYWYRQALGQGPEFLTYFNYEAQQDKSGLPNDRFSAERPEGSISTLTIQRTEQRDSAMYRCASSLGAPYNEQFFGPGTRLTVL.

The DNA for the CDR3 is TGTGCCAGCAGCTTGGCCGGCAGGGAGGGTGGCTACACCTTC. As protein: CASSLAGREGGYTF. This chain uses TRBV5-4 with TRBJ1-2, with D perhaps TRBD1 (5 bases). The CDR3 extends over 14 amino acids. Germline V gene data show CDR1 as SGHNT and CDR2 as YYREEE (reference sequence). The V end was cut by 0 bases, the J end by 7 bases, with 13 bases between.